This T cell receptor (beta chain) was sequenced during a study of blood T cell repertoires in COVID-19 (TCRdb year 2020). Background on the whole study: Samples covering the acute and convalescent phases of COVID-19 were provided by collaborators in the United States, Italy and Spain. The prospective study material was composed of cDNA or gDNA derived from T cells, B-cell-depleted T cells, or PBMCs. The dataset comprised deeply sampled blood TCRbeta repertoires from subjects exposed to, actively infected with, or recovered from COVID-19. A freely available public database, intended as a resource for researchers studying the immune response to SARS-CoV-2, is where the repertoires were released. Samples came from the ongoing ImmuneRACE study (first 160 participants) plus 1,254 subjects from 6 global collaborators. The sample metadata nearly always contained a de-identified subject ID, COVID-19 status, age in years and sex. Where available, HLA class I and class II types were obtained from metadata supplied by the sample provider rather than from assay-based typing. Here is what the overall study found, with its caveats: How much clinical and demographic metadata was included differed by source and by participant, and the metadata was provided uncurated.

About this clone: Its antigen remains unidentified. Within one base of it there is no much larger clone, and no base qualities were kept.

One collaborating source in Seattle enrolled patients during active infection and followed them longitudinally through the course of disease. Whole blood was collected in K2EDTA tubes by collaborating institutions according to the institutions' own protocols. For TCRbeta analysis, collaborators shipped samples in one of three forms: frozen whole blood, isolated PBMCs, or DNA extracted from either of those sample types. The CDR3 has 16 amino acids, counting the end cysteine and phenylalanine. The read is trimmed to its CDR3 DNA, 48 bases read in frame from base 1. Based on the germline V gene, the CDR1 and CDR2 sequences are SGHTA and FQGNSA. V lost 5 bases and J lost 1 base; the stretch between them is 16 bases long. The immunoSEQ Assay, a bias-controlled multiplex PCR, was used to amplify TCRbeta CDR3 regions from genomic DNA. In the source study's methods: Within the assay, amplification of reference gene primers was used to estimate how many nucleated cells each sample contained. Sequence reads were collapsed and filtered to measure the absolute abundance of every unique TCRbeta CDR3 rearrangement. For each sample, productive Simpson clonality was calculated as the square root of Simpson's diversity index over productive rearrangements. TCRdb holds this immuneACCESS table with in-frame rearrangements only. Some clones are missing; in checked studies, unresolved V genes explain under half, and the rest has no known cause. The V and J calls and clone size are taken from that table; D and trimming were inferred from the DNA. The sample table holds around 140,000 clones, of which less than 90% were seen once. The leading ten clones occupy 7% to 9.5% of the sample.

The chain uses TRBV7-2 and TRBJ2-3; the D gene identity is not certain. The clonotype originates from a man aged 30 to 39 with COVID-19, enrolled during active disease. The specimen was peripheral blood. The DNA sequence reads TGTGCCAGCAGCACCCCGGAGCGTGTGGGCACAGATACGCAGTATTTT. This encodes CASSTPERVGTDTQYF.